This record covers a single TCR beta chain. V was clipped by 3 bases and J by 6 bases; unmatched bases: 6. The CDR3 totals 16 residues. Germline CDR1 reads SGHTA; CDR2 reads FQGTGA. These data belong to a study of blood T cell repertoires in COVID-19. In the study overall: The United States, Italy and Spain were the sources of the acute and convalescent COVID-19 samples. Sources were T cells, B-cell-depleted T cells, or PBMCs; the material itself was cDNA or gDNA.

In the original workflow: For nucleated cells, counts were estimated from reference gene primer amplification. Using immunoSEQ multiplex PCR, the repertoire was profiled, and TCRdb retains in-frame clones only, with some absent. The V and J calls and clone size come from that table; D and trimming were worked out from the DNA. The sample lists tens of thousands of clones, over 65% occurring once. The chain couples TRBV7-3 to TRBJ2-1; 12 bases agree with TRBD1. Source material: peripheral blood. The receptor was derived from a human donor in a cohort sampled during active COVID-19. CDR3 amino acids: CASSFSGQGAPNEQFF. CDR3 DNA: TGTGCCAGCAGCTTCTCGGGACAGGGGGCGCCCAATGAGCAGTTCTTC.